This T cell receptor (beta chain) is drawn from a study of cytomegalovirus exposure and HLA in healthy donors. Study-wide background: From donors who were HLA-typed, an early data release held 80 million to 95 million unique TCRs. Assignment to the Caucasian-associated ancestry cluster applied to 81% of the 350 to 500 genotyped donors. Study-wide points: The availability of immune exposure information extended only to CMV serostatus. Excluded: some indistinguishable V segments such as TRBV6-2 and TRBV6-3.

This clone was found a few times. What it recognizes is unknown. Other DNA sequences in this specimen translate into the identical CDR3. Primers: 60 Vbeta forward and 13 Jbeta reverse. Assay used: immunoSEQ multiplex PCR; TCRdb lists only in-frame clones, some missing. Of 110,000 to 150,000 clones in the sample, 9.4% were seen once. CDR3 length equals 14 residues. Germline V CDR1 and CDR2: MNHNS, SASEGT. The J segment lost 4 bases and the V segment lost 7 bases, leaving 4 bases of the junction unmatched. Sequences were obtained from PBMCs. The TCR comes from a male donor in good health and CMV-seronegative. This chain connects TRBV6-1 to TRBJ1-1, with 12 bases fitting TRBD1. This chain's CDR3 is CASILGQGATEAFF. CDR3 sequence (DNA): TGTGCCAGCATCCTGGGACAGGGGGCCACTGAAGCTTTCTTT.